These 10 T cell receptor beta chains were all obtained from the same sample, sequenced in a study of OX40 agonist ivuxolimab in advanced cancers. The repertoire was sequenced with immunoSEQ multiplex PCR; TCRdb's copy has only in-frame clones and lacks some. Of about 24,000 clones in the sample, around 79% were seen once. The material was CD4+ or CD8+ T cells sorted from blood, obtained in a trial of the OX40 agonist ivuxolimab. Every receptor here comes from an adult with an advanced solid tumor such as melanoma, head and neck, liver or kidney cancer.

This chain uses TRBV29-1 with TRBJ1-5; possibly TRBD1 for D (6 bases). The CDR3 length is 14 residues. V was pared by 4 bases and J by 1 base, with 11 bases between. Germline CDR1 and CDR2: SQVTM and ANQGSEA. The CDR3 bases are TGCAGCGTTGGGCGGACAGCGAGCAATCAGCCCCAGCATTTT. Amino acids: CSVGRTASNQPQHF. Based on the CDR3 plus reference TRBV29-1 and TRBJ1-5, the full variable domain is SAVISQKPSRDICQRGTSLTIQCQVDSQVTMMFWYRQQPGQSLTLIATANQGSEATYESGFVIDKFPISRPNLTFSTLTVSNMSPEDSSIYLCSVGRTASNQPQHFGDGTRLSIL.

This rearrangement joins TRBV28 to TRBJ2-1; TRBD2 matches 13 bases. Germline V gene sequence: CDR1 MDHEN, CDR2 SYDVKM. Germline trimming cut 6 bases from V and 0 bases from J; bases unmatched to any gene: 8. This CDR3 region has 18 residues. CDR3 bases: TGTGCCAGCAGACCTCCGGGACTAGCGGGGAGCTCCTACAATGAGCAGTTCTTC. Encoded protein: CASRPPGLAGSSYNEQFF. Combining the CDR3 with reference TRBV28 and TRBJ2-1 gives the whole variable domain DVKVTQSSRYLVKRTGEKVFLECVQDMDHENMFWYRQDPGLGLRLIYFSYDVKMKEKGDIPEGYSVSREKKERFSLILESASTNQTSMYLCASRPPGLAGSSYNEQFFGPGTRLTVL.

The chain recombines TRBV5-4 with TRBJ1-1; D unclear. The CDR3 runs to 14 residues. V was pared by 4 bases and J by 1 base, with 11 bases between. Germline CDR1 reads SGHNT; CDR2 reads YYREEE (reference sequence). The CDR3 nucleotides read TGTGCCAGCAGCCGTCCGACACCGAACACTGAAGCTTTCTTT. Translation gives CASSRPTPNTEAFF.

This clone was observed a handful of times. This chain connects TRBV6-6 to TRBJ2-7, with D perhaps TRBD2 (6 bases). CDR1 is MNHNY, CDR2 SVGAGI, per germline (reference sequence). The CDR3 sequence is 12 residues long. Trimming pared 6 bases from V and 4 bases from J, leaving 10 bases between. CDR3 bases: TGTGCCAGCAGGGAGGGAGCGTACGAGCAGTACTTC. This codes for CASREGAYEQYF.

The rearrangement uses TRBV19 and TRBJ1-5, with 7 nucleotides matching TRBD1. J was trimmed by 2 bases and V by 6 bases; bases with no gene match: 7. Germline V gene sequence: CDR1 LNHDA, CDR2 SQIVND (reference sequence). CDR3 length: 15 amino acids. The CDR3 spells CASSFRQGGNQPQHF. The CDR3 DNA reads as TGTGCCAGTAGCTTCAGACAGGGAGGCAATCAGCCCCAGCATTTT. Variable domain in full (rest from reference TRBV19 and TRBJ1-5): DGGITQSPKYLFRKEGQNVTLSCEQNLNHDAMYWYRQDPGQGLRLIYYSQIVNDFQKGDIAEGYSVSREKKESFPLTVTSAQKNPTAFYLCASSFRQGGNQPQHFGDGTRLSIL.

The chain carries TRBV6-1 and TRBJ1-5, with 11 nucleotides matching TRBD1. The CDR3 runs 14 residues. V lost 5 bases, J lost 5 bases, and 2 bases stayed unmatched. Germline CDR1 and CDR2: MNHNS and SASEGT. The CDR3 DNA reads as TGTGCCAGCAGTTGGACAGGGGGCGATCAGCCCCAGCATTTT. This gives the protein CASSWTGGDQPQHF.

V and J are TRBV6-6 and TRBJ2-1; D is unclear. The CDR3 consists of 12 residues. With 6 bases removed from V and 9 bases from J, the gap between germline ends came to 12 bases. The V gene's germline CDR1 is MNHNY and CDR2 SVGAGI (reference sequence). This chain's CDR3 is CASSRPGSEQFF. In DNA, the CDR3 is TGTGCCAGCAGCCGTCCCGGGTCTGAGCAGTTCTTC.

A few counts support this clone. This chain's CDR3 is CASSLLGGSKGQPQHF. The CDR3 DNA follows: TGTGCCAGCTCACTGCTCGGGGGAAGCAAGGGTCAGCCCCAGCATTTT. This chain links TRBV18 with TRBJ1-5; TRBD1 might be the D (5 bases). Trimming took off 4 bases at V and 6 bases at J, with 19 bases between the two ends. The CDR3 length is 16 residues. CDR1 is KGHSH and CDR2 is LQKENI in the germline V gene.

The rearrangement links TRBV7-9 to TRBJ2-5; D possibly matches TRBD1 or TRBD2 (6 bases each). Germline values: CDR1 SEHNR, CDR2 FQNEAQ (reference sequence). V was pared by 5 bases and J by 2 bases, with 15 bases between. The CDR3 runs to 15 residues. The CDR3 loop is CASSPGATEQETQYF. The CDR3 DNA is TGTGCCAGCAGCCCGGGGGCGACAGAACAAGAGACCCAGTACTTC.

CDR3 region: CASSERTSGGDTQYF. The CDR3 DNA sequence: TGTGCCAGCAGTGAAAGGACTAGCGGGGGAGATACGCAGTATTTT. The gene calls are TRBV6-4 and TRBJ2-3; TRBD2 agrees at 13 bases. The CDR3 covers 15 residues. CDR1 MRHNA and CDR2 SNTAGT come from the germline V gene. The junction had 2 bases not matched to a gene; V was cut back by 3 bases and J by 5 bases.